This TCR beta chain originates from a study of STAT5B mutations in CD4+ large granular lymphocyte leukemia. The CDR3 has 11 residues. Per germline, CDR1 SGHTA and CDR2 FQGNSA. V lost 5 bases, J lost 3 bases, and 5 bases lay in between. Controls came from buffy coats of healthy blood donors. As processed by the authors: Productive clonotypes were detectable down to 2.59 x 10-5 frequency. Sequencing was performed with immunoSEQ multiplex PCR; in TCRdb, only in-frame clones are kept and a portion is missing. D and trimming come from the DNA, and the V and J calls and clone size come from that table. The sample gives about 29,000 clones, roughly three quarters of which show up once; 5.5% to 7.5% is in the top ten.

This TCR was sampled from a human donor in good health. What was sequenced was CD4+ T cells from blood buffy coats. The chain joins TRBV7-2 to TRBJ2-7, with no clear D. The CDR3 region has the DNA TGTGCCAGCAGCCGTAGCTACGAGCAGTACTTC. Translating gives CASSRSYEQYF.